One sample yielded the 22 T cell receptor beta chains listed below, sequenced in a study of shared clonotypes between healthy human individuals. Sequenced by immunoSEQ multiplex PCR; TCRdb stores in-frame clones only, minus some. The sample shows about 1.1 million clones, around three quarters of them seen only once. The sample comprised memory CD4+ T cells from PBMCs. Subset: CD45RA-negative fraction. All receptors come from a man aged 18-30 years in good health. Some clones in this sample may be carry-over from other donors' samples.

V usage is TRBV27 and J usage is TRBJ1-2; perhaps TRBD1 as D (5 bases). Deletions cut 3 bases from V and 4 bases from J, with 9 bases between. CDR1 MNHEY and CDR2 SMNVEV come from the germline V gene (reference sequence). The length of the CDR3 is 13 residues. The chain's CDR3 is CASSLTVFYGYTF. CDR3 coding DNA: TGTGCCAGCAGTTTGACAGTTTTCTATGGCTACACCTTC.

The chain is built from TRBV9 and TRBJ1-1; D ambiguous. Germline CDR1 reads SGDLS; CDR2 reads YYNGEE. Trimming took off 0 bases at V and 8 bases at J, with 11 bases between the two ends. This CDR3 has 13 residues. CDR3 protein: CASSVEYGREAFF. The CDR3 nucleotides read TGTGCCAGCAGCGTAGAGTACGGAAGGGAAGCTTTCTTT.

The chain carries TRBV2 and TRBJ1-1, with 7 bases lining up with TRBD1. The length of the CDR3 is 15 residues. Trimming cost V 4 bases and J 0 bases; bases outside gene matches: 5. Looked up from germline, CDR1 is SNHLY and CDR2 is FYNNEI. CDR3 region: CASSVQGQLNTEAFF. DNA of the CDR3: TGTGCCAGCAGTGTGCAGGGACAGTTGAACACTGAAGCTTTCTTT.

The gene calls are TRBV6-5 and TRBJ2-5; D may be TRBD1 (6 bases). CDR1 and CDR2 (germline): MNHEY, SVGAGI. The CDR3 is 14 residues long. Trimming cost V 3 bases and J 5 bases, with 13 bases left between them. This chain's CDR3 is CASSYQGRRETQYF. The CDR3 DNA sequence: TGTGCCAGCAGTTATCAGGGGCGCAGGGAGACCCAGTACTTC.

The genes are TRBV9 and TRBJ2-7; D is possibly TRBD1 (5 bases). The CDR3 has 16 residues. Per germline, CDR1 SGDLS and CDR2 YYNGEE. Trimming took off 0 bases at V and 6 bases at J, with 19 bases between the two ends. Here the CDR3 reads CASSVAEGQGQSEQYF. DNA of the CDR3: TGTGCCAGCAGCGTAGCTGAAGGGCAGGGTCAGTCCGAGCAGTACTTC.

The chain combines TRBV5-6 with TRBJ2-6; TRBD1 matches at 7 bases. The germline gives CDR1 SGHDT, CDR2 YYEEEE. This CDR3 is 14 amino acids long. V trimming: 2 bases; J trimming: 6 bases; junction bases outside the gene matches: 2. The CDR3 DNA follows: TGTGCCAGCAGCTTTGGGACAGTGGCCAACGTCCTGACTTTC. It is translated as CASSFGTVANVLTF. The whole variable domain, filled in from reference TRBV5-6 and TRBJ2-6, reads DAGVTQSPTHLIKTRGQQVTLRCSPKSGHDTVSWYQQALGQGPQFIFQYYEEEERQRGNFPDRFSGHQFPNYSSELNVNALLLGDSALYLCASSFGTVANVLTFGAGSRLTVL.

The rearrangement links TRBV4-2 to TRBJ1-2; 10 bases line up with TRBD1. The CDR3 loop spans 15 amino acids. Germline CDR1 LGHNA, CDR2 YNFKEQ. V was pared by 5 bases and J by 5 bases, with 8 bases of the junction left unmatched. CDR3: CASSSRQGAFYGYTF. Here the CDR3 DNA reads TGTGCCAGCAGCTCACGACAGGGGGCGTTTTATGGCTACACCTTC.

In its sample, this clone was seen once. V is TRBV2 and J is TRBJ2-4, with TRBD2 identical over 8 bases. Trimming cost V 8 bases and J 9 bases; bases outside gene matches: 9. Per the germline V gene, CDR1 is SNHLY and CDR2 is FYNNEI. The CDR3 contains 13 residues. Here the CDR3 DNA reads TGTGCCAGCGGCGGGGGGCCAGGGACCATTCAGTACTTC. Protein product: CASGGGPGTIQYF. Complete variable domain (other parts from reference TRBV2 and TRBJ2-4): EPEVTQTPSHQVTQMGQEVILRCVPISNHLYFYWYRQILGQKVEFLVSFYNNEISEKSEIFDDQFSVERPDGSNFTLKIRSTKLEDSAMYFCASGGGPGTIQYFGAGTRLSVL.

V usage is TRBV7-9 and J usage is TRBJ1-5; the D gene is possibly TRBD1 (5 bases). The CDR3 is made up of 15 amino acids. CDR1 and CDR2 from the germline V gene are SEHNR and FQNEAQ (reference sequence). V dropped 4 bases and J dropped 1 base, with 11 bases sitting between them. The CDR3 loop is CASSSGRGSNQPQHF. The CDR3 bases are TGTGCCAGCAGCTCGGGGCGGGGGAGCAATCAGCCCCAGCATTTT.

This clone was counted a single time. The chain carries TRBV6-1 and TRBJ2-7, with a possible D match to TRBD1 (8 bases). The ends were cut back, 6 bases at V and 2 bases at J, with 14 bases in the middle. The CDR3 has 14 residues. Germline CDR1 and CDR2: MNHNS and SASEGT. In nucleotides, the CDR3 is TGTGCCAGCAGAAGGACAGGGACTACCTACGAGCAGTACTTC. It encodes CASRRTGTTYEQYF.

The chain couples TRBV2 to TRBJ1-2; no clear D gene. This CDR3 is 12 amino acids long. Between the trimmed V and J ends, which lost 3 bases and 8 bases, there was a span of 10 bases. Germline V CDR1 and CDR2: SNHLY, FYNNEI. CDR3 protein: CASSDRVRGYTF. The CDR3 coding sequence is TGTGCCAGCAGTGACCGGGTTAGGGGCTACACCTTC.

This clone was seen at least ten times. Different DNA sequences within this sample yield the same CDR3. The chain links TRBV6-6 to TRBJ2-4, with D maybe TRBD1 (6 bases). The CDR3 consists of 16 residues. V was pared by 2 bases and J by 0 bases, with 11 bases between. Per germline, CDR1 MNHNY and CDR2 SVGAGI (reference sequence). This CDR3 is CASSYSQGTAKNIQYF. The CDR3 DNA reads TGTGCCAGCAGTTACAGTCAGGGGACAGCCAAAAACATTCAGTACTTC.

The chain has TRBV15 and TRBJ2-1; 8 bases match TRBD2. Germline-derived CDR1 and CDR2 are LNHNV and YYDKDF (reference sequence). CDR3 length: 16 amino acids. Trimming took 0 bases from V and 6 from J; bases not matched to a gene: 7. As DNA, the CDR3 is TGTGCCACCAGCAGAGAGGGTCTCGGGGGGGGCAATGAGCAGTTCTTC. Residues: CATSREGLGGGNEQFF.

V usage is TRBV18 and J usage is TRBJ2-3; D may be TRBD1 or TRBD2 (6 bases each). Looked up from germline, CDR1 is KGHSH and CDR2 is LQKENI. V was clipped by 2 bases and J by 2 bases, with 14 bases between them. The CDR3 runs to 16 residues. CDR3 in amino acids: CASSPSGALNTDTQYF. The CDR3 nucleotides are TGTGCCAGCTCACCATCGGGGGCCTTAAACACAGATACGCAGTATTTT.

The rearrangement links TRBV5-1 to TRBJ1-4; D unresolved. Germline lookup yields CDR1 SGHRS and CDR2 YFSETQ. The CDR3 consists of 13 residues. Trimming left V 3 bases short and J 8 bases short, with 11 bases between. The DNA of the CDR3 is TGCGCCAGCAGCTGGAAGGAAGGGGAAAAACTGTTTTTT. This encodes CASSWKEGEKLFF.

With respect to this clone: The sample holds other DNA sequences that translate to the same CDR3. V is TRBV18 and J is TRBJ2-2, with D possibly being TRBD1 (5 bases). The CDR3 runs 15 residues. Germline assignment: CDR1 KGHSH and CDR2 LQKENI. Trimming left V 2 bases short and J 0 bases short, with 7 bases between. CDR3 amino acids: CASSPDRTNTGELFF. Here the CDR3 DNA reads TGTGCCAGCTCACCAGACAGAACGAACACCGGGGAGCTGTTTTTT. Combining the CDR3 with reference TRBV18 and TRBJ2-2 gives the whole variable domain NAGVMQNPRHLVRRRGQEARLRCSPMKGHSHVYWYRQLPEEGLKFMVYLQKENIIDESGMPKERFSAEFPKEGPSILRIQQVVRGDSAAYFCASSPDRTNTGELFFGEGSRLTVL.

This chain links TRBV2 with TRBJ1-2; D is perhaps TRBD1 (5 bases). Germline V gene lookup returns CDR1 SNHLY and CDR2 FYNNEI. The V end lost 3 bases, the J end lost 4 bases, and 12 bases lay between the germline ends. The CDR3 sequence is 14 residues long. CDR3 in DNA: TGTGCCAGCAGTGAGTCAGGGCTCTCCTATGGCTACACCTTC. Amino acid sequence: CASSESGLSYGYTF.

This clone was detected once. This chain connects TRBV30 to TRBJ2-5, with TRBD2 matching 11 bases. This CDR3 has 16 amino acids. Germline V gives CDR1 GTSNPN, CDR2 SVGIG (reference sequence). The junction had 9 bases not matched to a gene; V was cut back by 2 bases and J by 4 bases. The CDR3 region has the DNA TGTGCCTGGAGTCCTGGACTAGCGGGCCTGGGAGAGACCCAGTACTTC. It is translated as CAWSPGLAGLGETQYF.

The chain has TRBV7-2 and TRBJ1-5; D remains unclear. Looked up from germline, CDR1 is SGHTA and CDR2 is FQGNSA. V was shortened by 1 base and J by 5 bases, with 9 bases between the two germline ends. The CDR3 extends over 14 amino acids. The chain's CDR3 is CASSLVSRDQPQHF. Here the CDR3 DNA reads TGTGCCAGCAGCTTAGTGTCCCGAGATCAGCCCCAGCATTTT.

This clone was counted a single time. J is TRBJ2-5 and V is TRBV7-6; no clear D gene. Germline V lookup: CDR1 SGHVS, CDR2 FNYEAQ. This CDR3 comprises 15 residues. The V end was cut by 1 base, the J end by 1 base, with 10 bases between. CDR3 in amino acids: CASSLGATRQETQYF. DNA for the CDR3: TGTGCCAGCAGCTTAGGCGCTACGCGCCAAGAGACCCAGTACTTC.

Comment on this clone: This likely reflects a read error, since a far larger clone is one base away. The V and J genes are TRBV29-1 and TRBJ1-5; D unclear. This CDR3 has 14 amino acids. Looked up from germline, CDR1 is SQVTM and CDR2 is ANQGSEA. V was cut by 4 bases and J by 0 bases, with 10 bases left in between. The CDR3 loop reads CSVGGQYSNQPQHF. The CDR3 DNA reads TGCAGCGTTGGAGGGCAATATAGCAATCAGCCCCAGCATTTT.

This clone was observed a few times. The chain combines TRBV6-1 with TRBJ1-2; a possible D gene is TRBD1 (5 bases). Trimming pared 3 bases from V and 5 bases from J, leaving 10 bases between. Looked up from germline, CDR1 is MNHNS and CDR2 is SASEGT. The CDR3 covers 13 residues. CDR3 coding DNA: TGTGCCAGCAGTGAGGGGGGTTTATATGGCTACACCTTC. Translated, it gives CASSEGGLYGYTF.